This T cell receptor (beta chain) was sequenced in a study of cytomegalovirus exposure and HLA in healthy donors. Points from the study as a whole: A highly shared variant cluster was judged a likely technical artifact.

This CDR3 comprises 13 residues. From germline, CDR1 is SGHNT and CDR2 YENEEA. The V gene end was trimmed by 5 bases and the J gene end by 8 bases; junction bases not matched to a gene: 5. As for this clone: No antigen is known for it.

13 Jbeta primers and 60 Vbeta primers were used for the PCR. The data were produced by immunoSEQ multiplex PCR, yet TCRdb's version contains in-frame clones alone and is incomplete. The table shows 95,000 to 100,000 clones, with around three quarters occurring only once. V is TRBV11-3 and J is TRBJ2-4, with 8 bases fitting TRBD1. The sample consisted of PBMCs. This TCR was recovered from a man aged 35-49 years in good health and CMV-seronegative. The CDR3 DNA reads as TGTGCCAGCAGCGTCCGACAGGGGTACATTCAGTACTTC. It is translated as CASSVRQGYIQYF.